Listed here are 14 T cell receptor beta chains from one sample, sequenced in a study of shared clonotypes between healthy human individuals. Method: immunoSEQ multiplex PCR; TCRdb's copy keeps in-frame clones and lacks some. The table lists roughly 500,000 clones, around 96% of them singletons. Sequenced input: naive CD4+ T cells sorted from blood. This sample's subset: CD45RA+ positively selected. The receptor source for this set is a woman aged 25 to 39 in good health.

This chain links TRBV27 with TRBJ2-1, with D unresolved. The germline V gene encodes CDR1 MNHEY and CDR2 SMNVEV (reference sequence). This CDR3 is built from 13 residues. Trimming removed 7 bases at V and 3 bases at J, with 10 bases between. In nucleotides, the CDR3 is TGTGCCAGCAAACCACCAGGCTACAATGAGCAGTTCTTC. Translation: CASKPPGYNEQFF.

V gene TRBV10-2 combines with J gene TRBJ2-7, with D unresolved. CDR3 length: 15 residues. Germline CDR1 is WSHSY and CDR2 is SAAADI. The ends were cut back, 2 bases at V and 7 bases at J, with 18 bases in the middle. CDR3 protein: CASSEMGYPPREQYF. CDR3 coding DNA: TGCGCCAGCAGTGAGATGGGCTACCCTCCGCGAGAGCAGTACTTC.

This clone showed up just once. The CDR3 reads CASINQARTEAFF. Here the CDR3 DNA reads TGTGCCAGCATCAACCAGGCGAGGACTGAAGCTTTCTTT. The gene calls are TRBV6-6 and TRBJ1-1; D unclear. From germline, CDR1 is MNHNY and CDR2 SVGAGI (reference sequence). The V end lost 7 bases, the J end lost 5 bases, and 14 bases lay between the germline ends. The CDR3 is made up of 13 amino acids.

The V and J genes are TRBV18 and TRBJ1-4; D unresolved. CDR1 is KGHSH and CDR2 is LQKENI in the germline V gene. The CDR3 totals 13 residues. The V and J ends lost 0 bases and 11 bases respectively, with 10 bases between them. This chain's CDR3 is CASSPPLGGKLFF. The CDR3 bases are TGTGCCAGCTCACCACCCTTAGGTGGGAAACTGTTTTTT.

This chain links TRBV10-3 with TRBJ2-5; 8 positions agree with TRBD2. This CDR3 has 14 residues. The trim removed 5 bases at V and 3 bases at J, leaving 5 bases unmatched. Germline V lookup: CDR1 ENHRY, CDR2 SYGVKD. In DNA, the CDR3 is TGTGCCATCAGTCCAAGCGGGAGCAAAGAGACCCAGTACTTC. This gives the protein CAISPSGSKETQYF.

CDR3 sequence reads: CASRGGSYEQYF. The CDR3 DNA reads as TGTGCCAGCAGAGGGGGATCCTACGAGCAGTACTTC. The rearrangement joins TRBV25-1 to TRBJ2-7, with a tentative D call TRBD1 (6 bases). Trimming removed 6 bases at V and 1 base at J, with 7 bases between. Germline lookup yields CDR1 MGHDK and CDR2 SYGVNS. The CDR3 runs 12 residues.

V gene TRBV9 combines with J gene TRBJ2-1; the match to TRBD2 covers 11 bases. This CDR3 region has 15 residues. Germline values: CDR1 SGDLS, CDR2 YYNGEE. V lost 2 bases and J lost 5; bases outside the gene matches: 3. For the CDR3, the DNA is TGTGCCAGCAGCGTTAGCGGGAGGGCTAACAATGAGCAGTTCTTC. It specifies CASSVSGRANNEQFF.

V is TRBV11-3 and J is TRBJ2-4; D may be TRBD1 (6 bases). V was shortened by 5 bases and J by 6 bases, with 8 bases between the two germline ends. The CDR3 length is 12 residues. CDR1 is SGHNT and CDR2 is YENEEA in the germline V gene. The CDR3 nucleotides are TGTGCCAGCAGCGCGGACAGAAACATTCAGTACTTC. Amino acids: CASSADRNIQYF.

CDR3 protein: CASSEFLAGGFADTQYF. CDR3 nucleotide sequence: TGCGCCAGCAGTGAGTTCCTAGCGGGAGGGTTTGCAGATACGCAGTATTTT. The chain links TRBV10-1 to TRBJ2-3, with 12 nucleotides matching TRBD2. Germline V lookup: CDR1 WNHNN, CDR2 SYGVQD (reference sequence). V lost 1 base to trimming and J lost 4 bases; unmatched junction nucleotides: 6. This CDR3 region has 17 residues.

The chain has TRBV6-5 and TRBJ2-4, with D hard to call. This CDR3 region has 15 residues. Trimming shortened V by 5 bases and J by 1 base, and 12 bases separated the two germline ends. Germline V gives CDR1 MNHEY, CDR2 SVGAGI. The CDR3 bases are TGTGCCAGCAGTCCCTCGGGTAGGGCCAAAAACATTCAGTACTTC. Translation: CASSPSGRAKNIQYF.

The V call is TRBV28, the J call TRBJ2-1; D assignment may be TRBD1 or TRBD2 (5 bases each). The V and J ends lost 1 base and 0 bases respectively, with 10 bases between them. The germline CDR1 and CDR2 sequences are MDHEN and SYDVKM. The CDR3 is 16 residues long. The CDR3 reads CASSLFGASSYNEQFF. The CDR3 nucleotides read TGTGCCAGCAGTTTATTCGGGGCCAGCTCCTACAATGAGCAGTTCTTC.

The chain has TRBV5-1 and TRBJ1-3; D might be TRBD1 (5 bases). V shed 0 bases and J shed 2 bases, with 6 bases lying between them. The germline CDR1 and CDR2 sequences are SGHRS and YFSETQ. The CDR3 extends over 14 amino acids. The DNA for the CDR3 is TGCGCCAGCAGCTTGGGACAGCCTGGAAACACCATATATTTT. Protein: CASSLGQPGNTIYF.

The chain links TRBV7-8 to TRBJ2-5; D gene uncertain. The CDR3 spans 16 residues. V lost 0 bases to trimming and J lost 5 bases, with 16 bases between them. Germline values: CDR1 SGHVS, CDR2 FQNEAQ. This CDR3 reads CASSLARMAAWETQYF. The CDR3 nucleotides read TGTGCCAGCAGCTTAGCCCGCATGGCGGCATGGGAGACCCAGTACTTC.

V is TRBV27 and J is TRBJ1-2; no definite D call. CDR3 size: 13 residues. The germline V gene has CDR1 MNHEY and CDR2 SMNVEV (reference sequence). V lost 3 bases to trimming and J lost 0 bases, with 5 bases between them. CDR3 nucleotides: TGTGCCAGCAGTTTTATGGCTAACTATGGCTACACCTTC. Translating it yields CASSFMANYGYTF.